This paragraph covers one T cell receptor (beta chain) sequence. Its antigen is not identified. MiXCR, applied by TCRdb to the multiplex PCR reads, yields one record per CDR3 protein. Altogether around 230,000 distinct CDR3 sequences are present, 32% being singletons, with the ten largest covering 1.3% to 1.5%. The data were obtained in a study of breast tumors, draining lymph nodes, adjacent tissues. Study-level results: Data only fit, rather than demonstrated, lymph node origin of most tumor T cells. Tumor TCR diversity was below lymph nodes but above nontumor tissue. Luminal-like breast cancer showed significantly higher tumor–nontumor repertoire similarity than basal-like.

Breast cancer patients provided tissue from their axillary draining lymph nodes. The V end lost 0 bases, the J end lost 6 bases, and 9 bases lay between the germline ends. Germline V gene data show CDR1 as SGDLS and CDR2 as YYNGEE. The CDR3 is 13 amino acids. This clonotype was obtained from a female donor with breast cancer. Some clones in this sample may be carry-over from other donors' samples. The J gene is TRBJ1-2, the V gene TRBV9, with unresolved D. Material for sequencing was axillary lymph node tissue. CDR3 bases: TGTGCCAGCAGCGTAGTGGAGCGGCATGGCTACACCTTC. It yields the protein CASSVVERHGYTF.